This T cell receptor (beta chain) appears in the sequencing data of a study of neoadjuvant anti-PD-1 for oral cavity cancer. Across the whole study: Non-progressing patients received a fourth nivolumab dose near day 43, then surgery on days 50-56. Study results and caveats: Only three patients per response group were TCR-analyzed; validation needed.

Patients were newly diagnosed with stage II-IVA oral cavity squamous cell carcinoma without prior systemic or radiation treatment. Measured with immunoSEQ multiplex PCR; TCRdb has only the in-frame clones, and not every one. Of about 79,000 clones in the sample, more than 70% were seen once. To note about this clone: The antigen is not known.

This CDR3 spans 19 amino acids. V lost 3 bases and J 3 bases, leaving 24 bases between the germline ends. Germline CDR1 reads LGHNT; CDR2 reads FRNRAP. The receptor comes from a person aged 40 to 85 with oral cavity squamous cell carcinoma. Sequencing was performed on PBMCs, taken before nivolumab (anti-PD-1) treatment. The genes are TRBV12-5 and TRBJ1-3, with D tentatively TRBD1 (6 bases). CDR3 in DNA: TGTGCTAGTGGTTTTGTCCTCAATGGGGGGGGGCCTAGTGGAAACACCATATATTTT. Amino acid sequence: CASGFVLNGGGPSGNTIYF.